These T cell receptor beta chains were read from a single sample in a study of patients and donors after allogeneic stem cell transplantation. TCRdb reanalysed the RT-PCR reads using MiXCR and keeps one entry per CDR3 protein. Here the sample spans roughly 230,000 distinct CDR3 sequences, over 12% being singletons. Sequencing was done on a sample of blood, either unsorted or a sorted T cell fraction (not recorded which). All receptors come from a human donor who was either an allogeneic HSCT recipient or a stem cell or donor lymphocyte infusion donor (not recorded which). It is not recorded whose cells these are; they may come from a transplant donor. Each CDR3 is given with its conserved first and last residue. Each record gives: clone size, D gene, J gene, V gene, CDR3 DNA, CDR3 protein. A D gene is named only where the DNA matches it firmly. Expanded clones are given a class, and other clones once, few, many or no size at all.

clone_size: few; d_call: TRBD1; j_call: TRBJ1-6; v_call: TRBV6-6; cdr3_nt: TGTGCCGCCCGGGGACAGGGAGATTCACCCCTCCACTTT; cdr3_aa: CAARGQGDSPLHF
clone_size: many; d_call: TRBD2; j_call: TRBJ2-7; v_call: TRBV12-3/TRBV12-4; cdr3_nt: TGTGCCAGCAGTTCGCGACCGGGGGGTTCCTACGAGCAGTACTTC; cdr3_aa: CASSSRPGGSYEQYF
clone_size: many; d_call: .; j_call: TRBJ1-5; v_call: TRBV12-3/TRBV12-4; cdr3_nt: TGTGCCAGCAGGGCGACAGGAGGCAATCAGCCCCAGCATTTT; cdr3_aa: CASRATGGNQPQHF
clone_size: many; d_call: .; j_call: TRBJ2-5; v_call: TRBV7-2; cdr3_nt: TGTGCCAGCAGCTCATCTATCCTCCGAGAAGAGACCCAGTACTTC; cdr3_aa: CASSSSILREETQYF
clone_size: few; d_call: .; j_call: TRBJ2-7; v_call: TRBV15; cdr3_nt: TGTGCCACCAGCAGACCACGGGGGGAGCAGTACTTC; cdr3_aa: CATSRPRGEQYF
clone_size: many; d_call: TRBD1; j_call: TRBJ1-6; v_call: TRBV2; cdr3_nt: TGTGCCAGCAGTCCTCGACAGGGGACCTCCGATTCACCCCTCCACTTT; cdr3_aa: CASSPRQGTSDSPLHF
clone_size: few; d_call: .; j_call: TRBJ1-2; v_call: TRBV7-2; cdr3_nt: TGTGCCAGCAGCTCCCGGGGGACAATTGGCTACACCTTC; cdr3_aa: CASSSRGTIGYTF
clone_size: once; d_call: .; j_call: TRBJ2-2; v_call: TRBV18; cdr3_nt: TGTGCCAGCTCACCCACTGCCGAGCTGCGGGAGCTGTTTTTT; cdr3_aa: CASSPTAELRELFF
clone_size: .; d_call: .; j_call: TRBJ2-5; v_call: TRBV25-1; cdr3_nt: TGTGCCAGCAGTGAACTTGGAGTTGAGACCCAGTACTTC; cdr3_aa: CASSELGVETQYF
clone_size: .; d_call: TRBD2; j_call: TRBJ2-5; v_call: TRBV7-8; cdr3_nt: TGTGCCAGCAGCACGGGACTAGTTTACGAGACCCAGTACTTC; cdr3_aa: CASSTGLVYETQYF
clone_size: many; d_call: TRBD1; j_call: TRBJ1-2; v_call: TRBV20-1; cdr3_nt: TGCATCCCTCCGACAGGGGTGGGCTATGGCTACACCTTC; cdr3_aa: CIPPTGVGYGYTF
clone_size: few; d_call: .; j_call: TRBJ1-2; v_call: TRBV4-2; cdr3_nt: TGTGCCAGCAGCCAACCCAGGGGTTCAAATGGCTACACCTTC; cdr3_aa: CASSQPRGSNGYTF
clone_size: many; d_call: .; j_call: TRBJ2-5; v_call: TRBV7-9; cdr3_nt: TGTGCCAGCAGCTTAGAGAGTTTAAAAGAGACCCAGTACTTC; cdr3_aa: CASSLESLKETQYF
clone_size: .; d_call: .; j_call: TRBJ1-4; v_call: TRBV6-1; cdr3_nt: TGTGCCAGCAGTGAATCTTGGGGGGGTTCGGAAAAACTGTTTTTT; cdr3_aa: CASSESWGGSEKLFF
clone_size: .; d_call: .; j_call: TRBJ1-4; v_call: TRBV29-1; cdr3_nt: TGCAGCGTTGGGTCAGGCAGAGGTAATGAAAAACTGTTTTTT; cdr3_aa: CSVGSGRGNEKLFF
clone_size: .; d_call: .; j_call: TRBJ1-2; v_call: TRBV20-1; cdr3_nt: TGCAGTGCTAGAGGCCTCCCGAGGAGTTTTAACTATGGCTACACCTTC; cdr3_aa: CSARGLPRSFNYGYTF